Here is one T cell receptor beta chain with its context. This sample stems from a study of cytomegalovirus exposure and HLA in healthy donors. CDR3 length: 17 residues. Trimming removed 0 bases at V and 1 base at J, with 14 bases between. Germline lookup yields CDR1 LGHNA and CDR2 YSLEER. A multiplex PCR was run with 60 Vbeta primers and 13 Jbeta primers. Profiled with immunoSEQ multiplex PCR; TCRdb holds only in-frame clones, not every one. The data hold 100,000 to 150,000 clones, with approximately 81% observed a single time. The origin of this receptor is a male donor in good health and CMV-seronegative. Sequencing was carried out using PBMCs. This chain uses TRBV4-3 with TRBJ2-3; no definite D call. The CDR3 sequence: CASSQDFTPRGTDTQYF. The CDR3 coding sequence is TGCGCCAGCAGCCAAGATTTTACCCCTCGGGGCACAGATACGCAGTATTTT.